This TCR beta chain was sequenced during a study of T cells in Graves' hyperthyroidism and ophthalmopathy (dated by TCRdb to between 2018 and 2021). With respect to the entire study: Peripheral blood was collected at initial diagnosis, before any treatment. TCR V-J signatures able to tell the groups apart were searched for in a discovery cohort of 95 or so patients, of whom about 40 had Graves' ophthalmopathy and about 60 had stable Graves' hyperthyroidism. After blood sampling, hyperthyroidism patients were treated with methimazole at a starting dose of 30 mg daily, and ophthalmopathy patients were treated with high-dose intravenous methylprednisolone. According to the paper, TCR Vbeta CDR3 sequencing was carried out on approximately 140 peripheral blood samples, which came from 40 to 45 ophthalmopathy, approximately 72 hyperthyroidism and roughly 17 progressor patients. In over five Graves' hyperthyroidism patients, the study also compared T-cell repertoires from thyroid tissue with T-cell repertoires from blood. For training and testing, the 100 or so patients in the discovery cohort were randomly divided in a 7:3 ratio. An independent validation cohort of around 19 hyperthyroidism patients and over 15 patients who later progressed to ophthalmopathy tested prospective prediction of ophthalmopathy. Overall study outcomes, separate from this receptor: Most expanded thyroid clonotypes (frequency above 0.001) were also detected in blood, a finding suggesting that blood repertoires may reflect thyroid immune responses. In validation, the model predicted progression to ophthalmopathy with roughly 66% sensitivity and 72% to 75% specificity, a median of around 6.6 months before onset. No statistical method was used to fix the sample size in advance, and group allocation was not hidden from the investigators. In cross-validation, a model built on a 13 V-J signature told ophthalmopathy apart from stable hyperthyroidism with approximately 91% sensitivity and about 81% specificity, and in testing the same model reached 80%/75%.

This clonotype is categorized as medium-sized (0.01 to 0.1%). Its antigen remains unidentified. Nothing much larger sits one base from this clone, and base qualities are not available. In the ophthalmopathy patients, disease was moderately to severely active, with a Clinical Activity Score of 3 or more, a NOSPECS grade of 4 or more, and a duration of less than 3 months. Exclusion was applied to patients with uncontrolled infections, other autoimmune diseases, pregnancy or lactation. Diagnoses were established on the basis of clinical symptoms, serum thyroxine and TRAb, thyroid ultrasound, and orbital computed tomography. Ficoll-Paque density gradient centrifugation was used to isolate PBMCs from around 10 ml of fresh peripheral blood. Trizol reagent was used to extract total RNA, and RNA quality was then checked on an Agilent 2100 Bioanalyzer. Inclusive of the bounding cysteine and phenylalanine, the CDR3 is 15 residues long. Only the CDR3 portion is preserved as DNA: 45 bases, with reading frame beginning at the first base. Trimming removed 0 bases from V and 4 bases from J, leaving 10 bases between the germline ends.

Amplification of TCR beta CDR3 regions was carried out from RNA transcripts. The first round of RT-PCR for the TCR CDR3 was performed with the HTBI primer set and the Qiagen OneStep RT-PCR kit. The libraries were constructed in a second round of multiplex PCR and then size-selected and purified. Paired-end sequencing of the libraries was performed with 100 bp reads on an Illumina HiSeq2000. The study's processing was this. SOAPnuke was used to process the raw data, throwing out any read that contained adapters or uncalled bases, had a mean Phred below 15, or lacked an exact constant-primer or identifier match. COPE v1.2.5 was used to merge the high-quality paired reads, and each unique nucleotide sequence was defined as a clonotype. MiTCR v1.1 was used to align clonotypes to the IMGT TRBV, TRBD and TRBJ reference segments. The analysis was restricted to V-J combinations with a frequency above 0.0001, which together covered about 99% of the repertoires. A TCS score was defined as the ratio of F50 (clonal expansion) to E x V (chaos), with BLOSUM62-based TCRdist applied between CDR3 peptides within each V-J. Welch's t-statistics and random forest reduced around 550 V-J features to around 14, which were used in a naive Bayes classifier (R e1071). The raw public data were reprocessed by TCRdb itself: fastp quality trimming at Q25, MiXCR clonotype calling, in-frame beta chains only. When rows share a CDR3 protein, they turn into one entry using the most common DNA and genes. The V and J calls come from TCRdb's annotation, not from the publication. The sample table records about 260,000 distinct CDR3 sequences; roughly 22% of these occur just once. The biggest ten clones account for around 60% of the sample.

The TCR comes from a man between 25 and 39 years old with Graves' ophthalmopathy. The rearrangement combines TRBV12-3 or TRBV12-4 with TRBJ2-1; too little of a D gene remains to name it. Sequenced: blood. CDR3 sequence: CASSLAVMVYNEQFF. The DNA is TGTGCCAGCAGTTTAGCGGTAATGGTATACAATGAGCAGTTCTTC.